This is a list of T cell receptor beta chains from one sample in a study of shared clonotypes between healthy human individuals. Data came from immunoSEQ multiplex PCR; TCRdb stores just in-frame clones and leaves some out. This repertoire shows about 2.3 million clones, 90% to 95% found once; its top ten account for about 0.39%. Sample: naive CD4+ T cells from PBMCs. The origin of the receptors is a young man in good health. Some clones in this sample may be carry-over from other donors' samples. Each CDR3 is given with its conserved first and last residue. The order of the fields is J gene, D gene, V gene, CDR3 protein. A D gene is named only where the DNA matches it firmly.

>TRBJ1-3|NA|TRBV6-5
CASSSLKGSSGNTIYF
>TRBJ1-2|NA|TRBV6-5
CASTPGGTDGYGYTF
>TRBJ2-5|TRBD1|TRBV7-9
CASSPRTGLTVRSEETQYF
>TRBJ2-2|TRBD2|TRBV9
CASSPHRGTSSTGELFF
>TRBJ2-1|NA|TRBV27
CASSFSDNEQFF
>TRBJ1-5|TRBD1|TRBV19
CASRDSTGGGNQPQHF
>TRBJ2-5|TRBD2|TRBV5-1
CASSRDGRGETQYF
>TRBJ1-4|NA|TRBV18
CASSPIKDPNEKLFF
>TRBJ2-7|TRBD2|TRBV28
CASTGTSGRAGDEQYF
>TRBJ1-5|TRBD1|TRBV7-3
CASSSYLSTGTGGEGNQPQHF
>TRBJ2-3|TRBD2|TRBV7-9
CASSLAHASGSTDTQYF
>TRBJ2-3|TRBD2|TRBV11-3
CASSLGRLAGARDTQYF
>TRBJ2-1|NA|TRBV19
CASSRPHREYNEQFF
>TRBJ2-7|NA|TRBV6-6
CASRGPGATEQYF
>TRBJ2-5|TRBD2|TRBV5-4
CASSLAAGGETQYF
>TRBJ1-2|TRBD1|TRBV30
CAWGKSQGAGGYTF
>TRBJ2-5|NA|TRBV29-1
CSGGSPLGETQYF
>TRBJ2-2|NA|TRBV14
CASSQEVVSGINTGELFF
>TRBJ2-7|NA|TRBV5-6
CASKRGTTNLYEQYF
>TRBJ1-1|NA|TRBV4-1
CASRHSTRYVGTEAFF
>TRBJ2-3|TRBD2|TRBV9
CASGLAGITDTQYF
>TRBJ2-3|TRBD1|TRBV29-1
CSVATGATDTQYF
>TRBJ1-1|NA|TRBV5-4
CASSFGGVLNTEAFF
>TRBJ2-5|NA|TRBV4-1
CASSYRDTQETQYF
>TRBJ2-2|TRBD1|TRBV2
CASSRGQGNTGELFF
>TRBJ1-1|NA|TRBV6-5
CASSYNGRRTTEAFF
>TRBJ2-3|NA|TRBV9
CASSLLGADTQYF
>TRBJ2-7|NA|TRBV5-1
CASTVALGPYEQYF
>TRBJ2-5|TRBD1|TRBV5-4
CASSLNRGETQYF
>TRBJ2-1|NA|TRBV4-1
CASSQGPGRTYNEQFF
>TRBJ1-2|NA|TRBV4-2
CASSRGLLSPIGGNYGYTF
>TRBJ2-5|TRBD1|TRBV4-3
CASSQGPGQGAYQETQYF
>TRBJ2-1|NA|TRBV19
CASSMGPFSYNEQFF
>TRBJ2-3|TRBD2|TRBV19
CASSSPPGLAVTDTQYF
>TRBJ2-5|NA|TRBV9
CASSRTGTANWYQETQYF
>TRBJ2-7|NA|TRBV28
CASSSPGGGRFEQYF
>TRBJ1-2|NA|TRBV7-9
CASSLQRTGNYGYTF
>TRBJ2-3|TRBD2|TRBV12-5
CASGLDRTSADTQYF
>TRBJ1-1|TRBD1|TRBV5-1
CASSLTGDGEAFF
>TRBJ2-6|TRBD1|TRBV28
CASSSTGVGANVLTF
>TRBJ1-4|NA|TRBV19
CASSKQTAGTPNEKLFF
>TRBJ2-7|TRBD1|TRBV29-1
CSVSTGGGGGEQYF
>TRBJ1-1|NA|TRBV5-1
CASSLQGPATEAFF
>TRBJ2-1|NA|TRBV27
CASSPRPGLAFNEQFF
>TRBJ2-7|TRBD2|TRBV4-3
CASSQGPAGGTYEQYF